This T cell receptor (beta chain) was retrieved from a study of CD8+CD57+ T cells in acquired aplastic anemia. About the research overall: The sorted CD4+ and CD8+ cells yielded an average roughly 3 ug of DNA. Researchers reported that healthy donors averaged approximately 9.8 million reads for CD4+ cells.

V gave up 2 bases and J gave up 0 bases, with 9 bases separating them. Germline CDR1 ENHRY, CDR2 SYGVKD. The CDR3 contains 15 residues. Concerning this clonotype itself: Its antigen is unidentified.

Study results and limitations: Common to patients and controls were around 30 CD8+ CDR3 sequences. CD8+ Simpson's diversity in patients was not significantly different from that in controls.

TCR beta VDJ and CDR3 profiling used genomic DNA as template. TCRdb itself ran the reads through MiXCR, one entry per CDR3 protein. Of 120,000 or so distinct CDR3 sequences detected, 48% appear once; the ten largest clones hold around 2.3%. The sample taken for sequencing was sorted CD4+, CD8+, or CD8+CD57+ T cells (not recorded which) from PBMCs. This receptor was taken from a human donor in good health, serving as a control. The V and J genes are TRBV10-3 and TRBJ2-3; perhaps TRBD1 as D (5 bases). The CDR3 region is CAISEGARSTDTQYF. CDR3 DNA sequence: TGTGCCATCAGTGAGGGGGCAAGGAGCACAGATACGCAGTATTTT.